A selection of T cell receptor beta chains follows, all from one sample in a study of cytomegalovirus exposure and HLA in healthy donors. Only in-frame clones appear in the TCRdb table, and some are missing; sequencing was by immunoSEQ multiplex PCR. The repertoire has about 160,000 clones, roughly four fifths of them found once; the top ten carry 0.75% to 0.8%. The sample consisted of PBMCs. The receptors were gathered from a female donor in good health and CMV-seronegative. Each CDR3 is given with its conserved first and last residue. A D gene is named only where the DNA matches it firmly. Clone size is not always given. Where it is, it says once, few, many or a class for expanded clones.

>TRBD1|TRBV28|TRBJ1-3|NA
TGTGCCAGCAGACCGGGACAGGGGGGAAACACCATATATTTT
CASRPGQGGNTIYF
>NA|TRBV27|TRBJ2-1|NA
TGTGCCAGCAGGAAGACAGGTCCGTTCTACAATGAGCAGTTCTTC
CASRKTGPFYNEQFF
>TRBD1|TRBV6-5|TRBJ1-3|NA
TGTGCCAGCAGTTTGGGACAGACTCGCTCTGGAAACACCATATATTTT
CASSLGQTRSGNTIYF
>NA|TRBV9|TRBJ2-5|NA
TGTGCCAGCAGCCCACAAACAGGAGGGGCCCAGTACTTC
CASSPQTGGAQYF
>TRBD1|TRBV30|TRBJ2-7|NA
TGTGCCTGGAGTGTACGGGCAGGGGGCCCCTATTGGACCTACGAGCAGTACTTC
CAWSVRAGGPYWTYEQYF
>NA|TRBV5-4|TRBJ2-5|NA
TGTGCCAGCAGGGCCCAGGGCCCCCCTGAGACCCAGTACTTC
CASRAQGPPETQYF
>NA|TRBV9|TRBJ1-4|NA
TGTGCCAGCAGCAGGGGAATTGCAACTAATGAAAAACTGTTTTTT
CASSRGIATNEKLFF
>TRBD1|TRBV6-5|TRBJ1-1|NA
TGTGCCAGCAGGGACAGGCTGAACACTGAAGCTTTCTTT
CASRDRLNTEAFF
>TRBD2|TRBV4-2|TRBJ2-7|NA
TGTGCCAGCAGCCAAATTAGCGGGGGAAGCTCCTACGAGCAGTACTTC
CASSQISGGSSYEQYF
>TRBD2|TRBV28|TRBJ2-2|NA
TGTGCCAGCAGTTTAGTTCGACTAGCAGTAGGGGGGGAGCTGTTTTTT
CASSLVRLAVGGELFF
>TRBD1|TRBV10-2|TRBJ2-7|NA
TGCGCCAGTTGGCCGGGACAGGGGGCCTACGAGCAGTACTTC
CASWPGQGAYEQYF
>TRBD2|TRBV27|TRBJ2-7|NA
TGTGCCAGCAGGACCGGGACTAGCTCCTACGAGCAGTACTTC
CASRTGTSSYEQYF
>TRBD2|TRBV7-3|TRBJ2-3|NA
TGTGCCAGCAGCAGCTATGGGGGGGCAGATACGCAGTATTTT
CASSSYGGADTQYF
>NA|TRBV27|TRBJ2-7|NA
TGTGCCAGCGCCCGTAATGGGGGCGACTCCTACGAGCAGTACTTC
CASARNGGDSYEQYF
>NA|TRBV10-3|TRBJ2-2|NA
TGTGCCATCTCCAGGGGTCCCGGGGAGCTGTTTTTT
CAISRGPGELFF
>NA|TRBV2|TRBJ1-1|NA
TGTGCCAGCAGTGGTCCAGGGGTGCATGCTTTCTTT
CASSGPGVHAFF
>NA|TRBV9|TRBJ2-5|few
TGTGCCAGCAGCCCGAGGTGGGGGGATGTGGGAGGAGAGACCCAGTACTTC
CASSPRWGDVGGETQYF
>NA|TRBV5-8|TRBJ1-4|NA
TGTGCCAGCAGCTTTAGAGGGATAAATGAAAAACTGTTTTTT
CASSFRGINEKLFF
>TRBD2|TRBV19|TRBJ2-1|NA
TGTGCCAGTAGTATACTAGCGGGGATTTCCAATGAGCAGTTCTTC
CASSILAGISNEQFF
>NA|TRBV6-6|TRBJ2-7|few
TGTGCCAGCAGTAAATATACCGGGGGATTCGGGTACGAGCAGTACTTC
CASSKYTGGFGYEQYF
>TRBD1|TRBV14|TRBJ1-6|NA
TGTGCCAGCAGCCAAGAAGGGACAGGGGTCTCACCCCTCCACTTT
CASSQEGTGVSPLHF
>NA|TRBV14|TRBJ2-7|NA
TGTGCCAGCAGCCAGAGCCTTAGCGAGCAGTACTTC
CASSQSLSEQYF
>NA|TRBV29-1|TRBJ1-1|few
TGCAGCGTTTATACAGGCATGAACACTGAAGCTTTCTTT
CSVYTGMNTEAFF
>NA|TRBV7-2|TRBJ1-3|NA
TGTGCCAGCAGCTTAACGGCTGGAAACACCATATATTTT
CASSLTAGNTIYF
>TRBD1|TRBV7-2|TRBJ2-4|NA
TGTGCCAGCAGCGCCCAGGGGGCCAACATTCAGTACTTC
CASSAQGANIQYF
>NA|TRBV6-5|TRBJ1-2|NA
TGTGCCAGCAGTTACTCCCGGGACTCTCTCTATGGCTACACCTTC
CASSYSRDSLYGYTF
>NA|TRBV6-6|TRBJ2-1|NA
TGTGCCAGCAGTTACCCAGGGAATGAGCAGTTCTTC
CASSYPGNEQFF
>TRBD1|TRBV6-5|TRBJ2-1|NA
TGTGCCAGCAGTGGCGACAGGGTACCTCCCATTGAGCAGTTCTTC
CASSGDRVPPIEQFF
>NA|TRBV14|TRBJ1-1|NA
TGTGCCAGCAGCCAAGATGCTATGAACACTGAAGCTTTCTTT
CASSQDAMNTEAFF
>TRBD2|TRBV11-2|TRBJ2-5|NA
TGTGCCAGCAGCTCGACTAGCGGGGGGGTTGAGACCCAGTACTTC
CASSSTSGGVETQYF
>TRBD1|TRBV5-1|TRBJ1-3|NA
TGCGCCAGCAGCCAACCGGGGACAGGGGCTGGAAACACCATATATTTT
CASSQPGTGAGNTIYF
>TRBD1|TRBV7-2|TRBJ2-5|NA
TGTGCCAGCAGCCCCCGGACAGGATGGGCAGAGACCCAGTACTTC
CASSPRTGWAETQYF
>NA|TRBV7-3|TRBJ2-7|NA
TGTGCCAGCAGCCGAGTGGGGGGTGCCGCCTACGAGCAGTACTTC
CASSRVGGAAYEQYF
>TRBD2|TRBV7-3|TRBJ2-1|NA
TGTGCCAGCAGCTTACTAACGGGGGGAATTAAAGAGCAGTTCTTC
CASSLLTGGIKEQFF
>NA|TRBV7-8|TRBJ2-7|NA
TGTGCCAGCAGCTCCCTAGGCAACTACGAGCAGTACTTC
CASSSLGNYEQYF
>TRBD2|TRBV4-2|TRBJ2-2|NA
TGTGCCAGCAGCCAAGATCGGCTAGCGGGGCTGAACACCGGGGAGCTGTTTTTT
CASSQDRLAGLNTGELFF
>NA|TRBV28|TRBJ1-1|once
TGTGCCAGCAGTGGTGCTGGGGCCGGGAACACTGAAGCTTTCTTT
CASSGAGAGNTEAFF
>NA|TRBV30|TRBJ1-2|NA
TGTGCCTGGAGTGTGCAGGGCGTGAGTGGCTACACCTTC
CAWSVQGVSGYTF
>TRBD2|TRBV5-6|TRBJ2-1|NA
TGTGCCAGCAGCTTGTGGGGCGGGAGCCGGTCCTACAATGAGCAGTTCTTC
CASSLWGGSRSYNEQFF
>TRBD2|TRBV6-5|TRBJ2-5|NA
TGTGCCAGCGGGGAGGGACCATCCGAGACCCAGTACTTC
CASGEGPSETQYF
>NA|TRBV7-9|TRBJ2-1|NA
TGTGCCAGCAGCCACAGGGTAACGTCAAGCTACAATGAGCAGTTCTTC
CASSHRVTSSYNEQFF
>TRBD2|TRBV9|TRBJ2-2|once
TGTGCCAGCAGCGTAGCTGGGACTAGCGGGACCGGGGAGCTGTTTTTT
CASSVAGTSGTGELFF
>TRBD2|TRBV12-5|TRBJ2-3|NA
TGTGCTAGTGGTCCCGGAAGCGGGAGGGCCGGTACAGATACGCAGTATTTT
CASGPGSGRAGTDTQYF
>NA|TRBV2|TRBJ2-1|few
TGTGCCAGCAGGCCCTGGGGCATGGGGGCAAATGGAAATGAGCAGTTCTTC
CASRPWGMGANGNEQFF
>TRBD2|TRBV27|TRBJ2-3|few
TGTGCCAGCAGCCCACAAGCTCGGGCTAGCGGGACAGATACGCAGTATTTT
CASSPQARASGTDTQYF
>NA|TRBV18|TRBJ1-2|NA
TGTGCCAGCTCACTAGATGCCTGGGGGCTTAACTATGGCTACACCTTC
CASSLDAWGLNYGYTF
>NA|TRBV11-2|TRBJ1-4|NA
TGTGCCAGCAGCTTAGAAAAGGGACTCCCTAAACTGTTTTTT
CASSLEKGLPKLFF
>NA|TRBV7-3|TRBJ2-7|NA
TGTGCCAGCAGCTTAACGGTGGGAGGAGAGCAGTACTTC
CASSLTVGGEQYF
>NA|TRBV5-6|TRBJ1-2|NA
TGTGCCAGCAGCATCGGACACTCCCCAGCCTATGGCTACACCTTC
CASSIGHSPAYGYTF
>NA|TRBV28|TRBJ1-1|once
TGTGCCAGCCGCCGAGGGAACGGGGGCACTGAAGCTTTCTTT
CASRRGNGGTEAFF
>NA|TRBV12-5|TRBJ1-1|NA
TGTGCTAGTGGTCCCCCCTTTAGTTATATCTCTGAAGCTTTCTTT
CASGPPFSYISEAFF